Presented here are 15 T cell receptor beta chains from one specimen sequenced in a study of control samples from healthy donors and cancer patients. The protocol was immunoSEQ multiplex PCR, while the TCRdb copy is restricted to in-frame clones and leaves out a portion. Of about 110,000 clones listed, about four fifths are singletons. Sequences were obtained from blood. Receptors were obtained from a woman aged 45-65 years in good health.

The chain couples TRBV10-2 to TRBJ2-1; TRBD2 agrees at 8 bases. J lost 6 bases, V lost 0 bases, and 4 bases had no gene match. Germline-derived CDR1 and CDR2 are WSHSY and SAAADI. The CDR3 extends over 15 amino acids. The CDR3 protein is CASSESSGVLNEQFF. DNA of the CDR3: TGCGCCAGCAGTGAGTCTAGCGGGGTCCTCAATGAGCAGTTCTTC.

The V call is TRBV6-2 or TRBV6-3, the J call TRBJ1-1; D gene ambiguous. The CDR3 has 12 amino acids. Germline CDR1 MNHEY, CDR2 SVGEGT. Deletions cut 4 bases from V and 0 bases from J, with 3 bases between. The CDR3 coding sequence is TGTGCCAGCAGTTCAGTGAACACTGAAGCTTTCTTT. This gives the protein CASSSVNTEAFF.

The rearrangement links TRBV11-2 to TRBJ1-6, with a tentative D call TRBD1 (5 bases). From germline, CDR1 is SGHAT and CDR2 FQNNGV. This CDR3 region has 18 residues. V shed 5 bases and J shed 0 bases, with 17 bases lying between them. CDR3 sequence (DNA): TGTGCCAGCAGCCCTACAGGACTCCCGAGCTCCTATAATTCACCCCTCCACTTT. Translated: CASSPTGLPSSYNSPLHF.

This chain's CDR3 is CASSASGAGKLFF. The CDR3 DNA follows: TGTGCCAGCAGCGCCTCAGGGGCGGGAAAACTGTTTTTT. This rearrangement joins TRBV7-9 to TRBJ1-4; D might be TRBD1 (6 bases). The germline V gene encodes CDR1 SEHNR and CDR2 FQNEAQ (reference sequence). V was pared by 5 bases and J by 10 bases, with 14 bases between. This CDR3 spans 13 amino acids. The full variable domain, in which reference TRBV7-9 and TRBJ1-4 provide the parts outside the CDR3, is DTGVSQNPRHKITKRGQNVTFRCDPISEHNRLYWYRQTLGQGPEFLTYFQNEAQLEKSRLLSDRFSAERPKGSFSTLEIQRTEQGDSAMYLCASSASGAGKLFFGSGTQLSVL.

This chain links TRBV3-1 (or the pseudogene TRBV3-2) with TRBJ1-2; 7 bases line up with TRBD1. The CDR3 extends over 15 amino acids. Unmatched junction bases numbered 6, after V lost 5 bases and J lost 0 bases. CDR1 is LGHDT and CDR2 is YNNKEL in the germline V gene (reference sequence). The CDR3 nucleotides are TGTGCCAGCAGCGCGGGACAGCCAGCTAACTATGGCTACACCTTC. It specifies CASSAGQPANYGYTF.

The chain is built from TRBV4-3 and TRBJ2-3; 9 nucleotides agree with TRBD2. The CDR3 sequence is 17 residues long. Germline-derived CDR1 and CDR2 are LGHNA and YSLEER. V shed 0 bases, J shed 2 bases, and the junction held 6 bases outside the gene matches. CDR3 region: CASSQDLGTSFTDTQYF. DNA of the CDR3: TGCGCCAGCAGCCAAGATCTTGGGACTAGCTTCACAGATACGCAGTATTTT.

The chain has TRBV19 and TRBJ1-1; D is uncertain. Trimming removed 9 bases at V and 2 bases at J, with 19 bases between. Germline CDR1 reads LNHDA; CDR2 reads SQIVND (reference sequence). This CDR3 is built from 15 residues. The CDR3 DNA follows: TGTGCCAGCCGCCCGGAAAGGAGAAGAAACACTGAAGCTTTCTTT. It specifies CASRPERRRNTEAFF.

The chain links TRBV11-3 to TRBJ1-2; D remains ambiguous. Trimming pared 4 bases from V and 7 bases from J, leaving 13 bases between. Germline CDR1 is SGHNT and CDR2 is YENEEA. This CDR3 contains 13 residues. Here the CDR3 reads CASSYGGSGGYTF. CDR3 DNA: TGTGCCAGCAGCTATGGTGGTAGTGGTGGCTACACCTTC.

Concerning this clone: The likely explanation is a read error, given a far larger clone one base away. The rearrangement joins TRBV7-3 to TRBJ2-2; D unresolved. Germline V gives CDR1 SGHTA, CDR2 FQGTGA. The CDR3 loop spans 12 amino acids. For the CDR3, the DNA is TGTGCCAGCGGGCAATCTTCCGGGCAGCTGTTTTTT. Amino acids: CASGQSSGQLFF.

There are a few counts of this clone. The rearrangement joins TRBV15 to TRBJ1-1; 7 bases align to TRBD1. Trimming took 4 bases from V and 1 from J; bases not matched to a gene: 12. Per germline, CDR1 LNHNV and CDR2 YYDKDF (reference sequence). The CDR3 extends over 17 amino acids. The CDR3, as DNA: TGTGCCACCAGCACCCTGTATACAGGGGTGAGGAACACTGAAGCTTTCTTT. Its translation is CATSTLYTGVRNTEAFF.

The chain employs TRBV4-2 and TRBJ1-2, with 7 bases that match TRBD1. Trimming at V came to 4 bases and at J to 3 bases, leaving 5 bases not matched to a gene. Germline V gene data show CDR1 as LGHNA and CDR2 as YNFKEQ. This CDR3 has 14 amino acids. As DNA, the CDR3 is TGTGCCAGCAGCCCGCCGGGACAGCACTATGGCTACACCTTC. This translates into CASSPPGQHYGYTF.

The chain links TRBV27 to TRBJ1-6; D call uncertain. Trimming took off 2 bases at V and 6 bases at J, with 11 bases between the two ends. CDR1 MNHEY and CDR2 SMNVEV come from the germline V gene (reference sequence). There are 15 residues in the CDR3. The CDR3 bases are TGTGCCAGCAGTTTAAGTCTGGTTGGTAATTCACCCCTCCACTTT. It translates to CASSLSLVGNSPLHF.

This chain connects TRBV24-1 to TRBJ1-5; D may be TRBD1 (6 bases). Germline V gene lookup returns CDR1 KGHDR and CDR2 SFDVKD. This CDR3 spans 12 amino acids. Trimming left V 2 bases short and J 13 bases short, with 11 bases between. The CDR3 sequence is CATSDYGQLQHF. In DNA, the CDR3 is TGTGCCACCAGTGATTACGGACAGCTACAGCATTTT.

The V and J genes are TRBV7-2 and TRBJ1-5, with D unresolved. Trimming left V 0 bases short and J 2 bases short, with 5 bases between. CDR1 is SGHTA, CDR2 FQGNSA, per germline. This CDR3 contains 14 residues. The CDR3 loop reads CASSLAHGNQPQHF. The CDR3 nucleotides read TGTGCCAGCAGCTTAGCGCACGGCAATCAGCCCCAGCATTTT.

J is TRBJ2-3 and V is TRBV15; TRBD1 aligns across 8 bases. V was pared by 5 bases and J by 0 bases, with 4 bases of the junction left unmatched. Germline assignment: CDR1 LNHNV and CDR2 YYDKDF (reference sequence). CDR3 length: 15 amino acids. The CDR3 spells CATSGNRGSTDTQYF. For the CDR3, the DNA is TGTGCCACCAGCGGTAACAGGGGGAGCACAGATACGCAGTATTTT.